The sequence of this T cell receptor (beta chain) was determined in a study of T cells in Graves' hyperthyroidism and ophthalmopathy. Overall study findings and caveats: Expanded thyroid clonotypes (above 0.001) were mostly also found in blood.

This CDR3 has 16 residues. The V gene's germline CDR1 is LNHDA and CDR2 SQIVND (reference sequence). V lost 0 bases, J lost 4 bases, and 15 bases lay in between. Template material for amplifying TCR beta CDR3 regions consisted of RNA transcripts. First-round RT-PCR targeting the TCR CDR3 was performed with the HTBI primer set. TCRdb re-analysed the multiplex PCR reads in MiXCR, keeping a single row per CDR3 protein. The sample consists of around 700,000 distinct CDR3 sequences, roughly a sixth of them appearing once. In this sample, this clonotype turned up a few times. The antigen remains undetermined.

Input material: blood. The chain employs TRBV19 and TRBJ1-2; weak D call: TRBD1 (5 bases). The clonotype comes from a woman between 45 and 65 years old with Graves' hyperthyroidism that later progressed to Graves' ophthalmopathy. Here the CDR3 DNA reads TGTGCCAGTAGTATAGATCAAGTAGGACAACCCTATGGCTACACCTTC. This encodes CASSIDQVGQPYGYTF.